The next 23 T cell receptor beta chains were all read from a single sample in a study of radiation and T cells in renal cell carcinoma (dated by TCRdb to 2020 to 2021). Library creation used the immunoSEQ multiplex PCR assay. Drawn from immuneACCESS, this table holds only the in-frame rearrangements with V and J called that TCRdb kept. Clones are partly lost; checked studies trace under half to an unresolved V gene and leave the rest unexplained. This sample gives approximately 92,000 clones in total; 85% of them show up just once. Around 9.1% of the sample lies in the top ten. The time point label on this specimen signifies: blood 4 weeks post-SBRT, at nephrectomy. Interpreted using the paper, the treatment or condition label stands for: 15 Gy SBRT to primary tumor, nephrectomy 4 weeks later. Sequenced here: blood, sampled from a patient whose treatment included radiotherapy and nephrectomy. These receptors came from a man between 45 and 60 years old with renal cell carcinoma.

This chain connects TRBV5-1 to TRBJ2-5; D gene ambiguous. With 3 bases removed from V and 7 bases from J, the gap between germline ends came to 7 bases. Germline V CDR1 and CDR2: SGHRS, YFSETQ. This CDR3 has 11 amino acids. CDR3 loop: CASSYLGTQYF. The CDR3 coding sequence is TGCGCCAGCAGCTACCTTGGGACCCAGTACTTC.

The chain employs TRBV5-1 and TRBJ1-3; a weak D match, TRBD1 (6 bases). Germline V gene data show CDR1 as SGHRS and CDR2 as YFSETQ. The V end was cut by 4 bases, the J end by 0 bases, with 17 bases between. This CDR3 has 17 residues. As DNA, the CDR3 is TGCGCCAGCAGCCCGGGGGGCTTGGGGCCCTCTGGAAACACCATATATTTT. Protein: CASSPGGLGPSGNTIYF.

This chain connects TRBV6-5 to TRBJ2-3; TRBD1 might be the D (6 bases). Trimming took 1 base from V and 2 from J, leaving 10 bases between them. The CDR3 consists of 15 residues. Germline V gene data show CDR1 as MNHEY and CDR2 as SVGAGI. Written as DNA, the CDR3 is TGTGCCAGCAGTTACTTTAGGGGGAACACAGATACGCAGTATTTT. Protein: CASSYFRGNTDTQYF.

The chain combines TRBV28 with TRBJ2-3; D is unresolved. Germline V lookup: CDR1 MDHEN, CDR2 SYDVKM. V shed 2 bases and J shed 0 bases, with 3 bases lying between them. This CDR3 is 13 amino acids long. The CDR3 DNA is TGTGCCAGCAGTTTACAAAGCACAGATACGCAGTATTTT. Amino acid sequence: CASSLQSTDTQYF.

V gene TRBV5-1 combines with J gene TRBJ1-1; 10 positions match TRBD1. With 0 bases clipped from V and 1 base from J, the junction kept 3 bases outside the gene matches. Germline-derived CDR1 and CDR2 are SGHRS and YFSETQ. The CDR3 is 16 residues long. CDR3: CASSLGQGATNTEAFF. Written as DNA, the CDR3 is TGCGCCAGCAGCTTGGGACAGGGGGCGACGAACACTGAAGCTTTCTTT.

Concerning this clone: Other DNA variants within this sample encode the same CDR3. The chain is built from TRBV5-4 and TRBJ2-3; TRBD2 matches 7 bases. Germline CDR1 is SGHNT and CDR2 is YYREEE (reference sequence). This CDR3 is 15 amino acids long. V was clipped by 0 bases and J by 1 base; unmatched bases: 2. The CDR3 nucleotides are TGTGCCAGCAGCTTGGCGGGGGGAGGCACAGATACGCAGTATTTT. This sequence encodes CASSLAGGGTDTQYF.

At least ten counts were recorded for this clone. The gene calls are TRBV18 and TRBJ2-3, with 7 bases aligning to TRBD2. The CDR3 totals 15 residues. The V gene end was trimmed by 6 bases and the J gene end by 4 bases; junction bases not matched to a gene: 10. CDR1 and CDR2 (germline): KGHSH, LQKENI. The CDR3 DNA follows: TGTGCCAGCTCGGGTAGGGACTATTCGGCAGATACGCAGTATTTT. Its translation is CASSGRDYSADTQYF.

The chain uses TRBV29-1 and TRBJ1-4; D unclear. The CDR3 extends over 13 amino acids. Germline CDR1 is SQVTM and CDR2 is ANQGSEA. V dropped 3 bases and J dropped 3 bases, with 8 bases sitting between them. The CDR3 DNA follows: TGCAGCGTTGAGCTGGGTCCTAATGAAAAACTGTTTTTT. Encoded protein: CSVELGPNEKLFF.

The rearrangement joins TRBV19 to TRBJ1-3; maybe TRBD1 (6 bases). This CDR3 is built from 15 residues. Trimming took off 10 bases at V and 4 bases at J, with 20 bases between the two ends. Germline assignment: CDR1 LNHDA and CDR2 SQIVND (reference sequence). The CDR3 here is CATTSLDRTGNTIYF. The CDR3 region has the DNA TGTGCCACCACCTCCCTAGACAGGACGGGAAACACCATATATTTT.

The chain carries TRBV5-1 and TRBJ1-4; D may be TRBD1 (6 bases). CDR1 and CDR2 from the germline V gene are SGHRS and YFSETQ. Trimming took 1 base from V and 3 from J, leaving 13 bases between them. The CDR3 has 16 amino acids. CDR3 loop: CASSLKGDTANEKLFF. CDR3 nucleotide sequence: TGCGCCAGCAGCTTGAAAGGGGACACGGCTAATGAAAAACTGTTTTTT.

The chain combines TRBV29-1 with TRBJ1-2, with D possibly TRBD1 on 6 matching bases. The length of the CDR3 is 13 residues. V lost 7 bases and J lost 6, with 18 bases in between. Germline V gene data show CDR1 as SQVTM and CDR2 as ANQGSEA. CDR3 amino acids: CSAPLTGIHGYTF. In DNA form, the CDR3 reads TGCAGCGCTCCCCTGACAGGAATACATGGCTACACCTTC.

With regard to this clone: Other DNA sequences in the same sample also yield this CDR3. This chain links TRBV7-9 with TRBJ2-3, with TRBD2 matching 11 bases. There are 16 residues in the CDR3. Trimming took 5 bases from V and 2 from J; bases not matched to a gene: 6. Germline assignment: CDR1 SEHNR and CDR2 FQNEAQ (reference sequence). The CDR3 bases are TGTGCCAGCAGCCCCGGGACTAGCGGATTCACAGATACGCAGTATTTT. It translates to CASSPGTSGFTDTQYF.

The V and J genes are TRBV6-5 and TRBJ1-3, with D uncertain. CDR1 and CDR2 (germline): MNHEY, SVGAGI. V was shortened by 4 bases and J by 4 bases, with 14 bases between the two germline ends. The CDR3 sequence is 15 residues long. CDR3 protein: CASSFGWRPGNTIYF. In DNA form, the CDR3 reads TGTGCCAGCAGTTTCGGGTGGAGGCCCGGAAACACCATATATTTT.

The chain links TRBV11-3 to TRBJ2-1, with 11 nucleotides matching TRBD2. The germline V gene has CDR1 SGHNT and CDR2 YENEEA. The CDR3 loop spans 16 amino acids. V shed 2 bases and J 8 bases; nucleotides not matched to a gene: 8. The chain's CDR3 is CASSLSLTSGKYEQFF. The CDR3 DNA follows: TGTGCCAGCAGCTTATCTTTGACTAGCGGGAAATATGAGCAGTTCTTC.

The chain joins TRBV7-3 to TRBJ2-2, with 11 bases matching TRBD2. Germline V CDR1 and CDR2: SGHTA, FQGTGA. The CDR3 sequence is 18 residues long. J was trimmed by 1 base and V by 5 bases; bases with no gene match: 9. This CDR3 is CASSPNGLAGGNTGELFF. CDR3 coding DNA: TGTGCCAGCAGCCCAAACGGACTAGCGGGCGGGAACACCGGGGAGCTGTTTTTT.

The DNA of the CDR3 is TGTGCCAGCAGTGTCCGGCAGGGGGCGACGGAGACCCAGTACTTC. Translation gives CASSVRQGATETQYF. The J gene is TRBJ2-5, the V gene TRBV2, with TRBD1 identical over 8 bases. V lost 4 bases and J lost 5; bases outside the gene matches: 9. The CDR3 runs 15 residues. Per germline, CDR1 SNHLY and CDR2 FYNNEI. Drawing the rest from reference TRBV2 and TRBJ2-5, the complete variable domain is EPEVTQTPSHQVTQMGQEVILRCVPISNHLYFYWYRQILGQKVEFLVSFYNNEISEKSEIFDDQFSVERPDGSNFTLKIRSTKLEDSAMYFCASSVRQGATETQYFGPGTRLLVL.

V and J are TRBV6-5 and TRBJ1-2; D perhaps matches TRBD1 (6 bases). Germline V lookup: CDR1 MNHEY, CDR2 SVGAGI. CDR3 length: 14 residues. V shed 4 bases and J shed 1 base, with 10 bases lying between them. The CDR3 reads CASSSPRGNYGYTF. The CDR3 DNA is TGTGCCAGCAGTTCGCCCAGGGGTAACTATGGCTACACCTTC.

CDR3 sequence reads: CASSSEGGTSGYTF. CDR3 in DNA: TGTGCCAGCAGCTCAGAAGGTGGGACCAGTGGCTACACCTTC. J is TRBJ1-2 and V is TRBV7-3; D possibly corresponds to TRBD1 (5 bases). CDR1 is SGHTA and CDR2 is FQGTGA in the germline V gene. The CDR3 covers 14 residues. V lost 4 bases, J lost 7 bases, and 16 bases lay in between.

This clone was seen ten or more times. For the CDR3, the DNA is TGCGCCAGCAGCCAAGAGACAGGGAATCAGCCCCAGCATTTT. This encodes CASSQETGNQPQHF. V and J are TRBV4-1 and TRBJ1-5; 7 bases align to TRBD1. This CDR3 spans 14 amino acids. Per the germline V gene, CDR1 is MGHRA and CDR2 is YSYEKL. After removal of 0 bases from V and 4 bases from J, the junction contained 0 bases not matched to a gene.

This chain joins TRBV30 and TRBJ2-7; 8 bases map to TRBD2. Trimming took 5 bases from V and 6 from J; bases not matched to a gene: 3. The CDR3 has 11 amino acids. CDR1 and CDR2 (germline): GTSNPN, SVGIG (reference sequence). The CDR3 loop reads CAWGSGIEQYF. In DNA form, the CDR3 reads TGTGCCTGGGGTAGCGGGATCGAGCAGTACTTC.

The CDR3 loop reads CASSFSGETQYF. The DNA for the CDR3 is TGTGCCAGCAGCTTCTCGGGAGAGACCCAGTACTTC. The J gene is TRBJ2-5, the V gene TRBV7-3; D not resolved. This CDR3 has 12 residues. CDR1 and CDR2 (germline): SGHTA, FQGTGA. The V gene lost 3 bases and the J gene lost 4 bases, with 6 bases spanning the gap. Looking up the rest from reference TRBV7-3 and TRBJ2-5 gives the full variable domain: GAGVSQTPSNKVTEKGKYVELRCDPISGHTALYWYRQSLGQGPEFLIYFQGTGAADDSGLPNDRFFAVRPEGSVSTLKIQRTERGDSAVYLCASSFSGETQYFGPGTRLLVL.

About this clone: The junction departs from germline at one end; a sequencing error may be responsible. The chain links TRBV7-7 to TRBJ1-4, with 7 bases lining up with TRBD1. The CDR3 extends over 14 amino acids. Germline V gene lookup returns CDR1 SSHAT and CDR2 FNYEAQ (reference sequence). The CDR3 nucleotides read TGTGCTAGCAGCTCCGGACAGGCTAATGAAAAACTGTTTTTT. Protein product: CASSSGQANEKLFF.

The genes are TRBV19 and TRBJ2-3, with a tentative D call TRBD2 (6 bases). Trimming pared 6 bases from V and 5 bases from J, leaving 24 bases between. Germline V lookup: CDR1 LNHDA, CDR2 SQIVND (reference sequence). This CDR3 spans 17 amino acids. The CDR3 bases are TGTGCCAGTAGCACCGCATTATCCGGGACTGTGCGAGATACGCAGTATTTT. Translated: CASSTALSGTVRDTQYF.